The rows below give T cell receptor beta chains drawn from one sample of a study of cytomegalovirus exposure and HLA in healthy donors. Clones were read by immunoSEQ multiplex PCR, and TCRdb kept only the in-frame ones, dropping some. This sample contains about 77,000 clones. Sequenced sample: PBMCs. Source of these receptors: a man aged 50-59 years in good health and CMV-seropositive. Each CDR3 is given with its conserved first and last residue. A D gene is named only where the DNA matches it firmly. Some rows have no size entry. The others give once, few or many, or a class for an expanded clone.

V	D	J	size	DNA	CDR3
TRBV2	-	TRBJ2-1	-	TGTGCCAGCAGTGAAATGCGGGCGTCCTACAATGAGCAGTTCTTC	CASSEMRASYNEQFF
TRBV5-1	TRBD1	TRBJ1-1	-	TGCGCCAGCAGCCCGGGACAGGGGTATAACACTGAAGCTTTCTTT	CASSPGQGYNTEAFF
TRBV7-8	-	TRBJ2-2	-	TGTGCCAGCAGCTTAATCCGGGTCGCCGGGGAGCTGTTTTTT	CASSLIRVAGELFF
TRBV2	-	TRBJ2-1	-	TGTGCCAGCAGTGGAGGGCGGGTGGGGAATGAGCAGTTCTTC	CASSGGRVGNEQFF
TRBV6-5	TRBD1	TRBJ2-6	-	TGTGCCAGCGGACAGGGGGACTCTGGGGCCAACGTCCTGACTTTC	CASGQGDSGANVLTF
TRBV19	-	TRBJ1-5	-	TGTGCCACCTTAGGTGGGGCAGGGAGGCAGCCCCAGCATTTT	CATLGGAGRQPQHF
TRBV19	-	TRBJ2-1	-	TGTGCCAGTAGTATATCGGGGGGCCTTGCTAATGAGCAGTTCTTC	CASSISGGLANEQFF
TRBV4-1	-	TRBJ2-5	-	TGCGCCAGCAGTCGGACTTATCCCCAAGAGACCCAGTACTTC	CASSRTYPQETQYF
TRBV6-5	-	TRBJ1-2	-	TGTGCCAGCAGTTACCAGGGGCTCCTAGGACATGGCTACACCTTC	CASSYQGLLGHGYTF
TRBV7-2	TRBD1	TRBJ1-1	-	TGTGCCAGCAGCTTTCGACCTGCCGGGACAGGGGGAACTGAAGCTTTCTTT	CASSFRPAGTGGTEAFF
TRBV18	-	TRBJ2-1	-	TGTGCCAGCTTACAGGTTATAGCTACCAATGAGCAGTTCTTC	CASLQVIATNEQFF
TRBV9	-	TRBJ1-2	-	TGTGCCAGCAGCCCCCCGGGAGGGCCCTATGGCTACACCTTC	CASSPPGGPYGYTF
TRBV19	TRBD2	TRBJ2-1	-	TGTGCCAGTAAGGGCGGGGGGAGGTACAATGAGCAGTTCTTC	CASKGGGRYNEQFF
TRBV9	TRBD2	TRBJ2-1	-	TGTGCCAGCAGCGAGAGACTAGCGGGATTCAATGAGCAGTTCTTC	CASSERLAGFNEQFF
TRBV4-1	-	TRBJ1-1	-	TGCGCCAGCAGCCAAACCCTGTGGAGGGGGAACACTGAAGCTTTCTTT	CASSQTLWRGNTEAFF
TRBV9	TRBD1	TRBJ1-6	-	TGTGCCAGCAGCGGCCGGGACAGGGGACTTTATCCAGAAAAGAATTCACCCCTCCACTTT	CASSGRDRGLYPEKNSPLHF
TRBV1	-	TRBJ2-1	-	TGCACCAGCAGCCATCCCGGGACTAGCGGGAGTAGGGACAATGAGCAGTTCTTC	CTSSHPGTSGSRDNEQFF
TRBV19	-	TRBJ2-3	-	TGTGCCAGTAGTATAGGGGCAGCGGTGACGCAGTATTTT	CASSIGAAVTQYF
TRBV11-3	-	TRBJ2-2	-	TGTGCCAGCAGCTTAGGGGGCAGAGAGACCGGGGAGCTGTTTTTT	CASSLGGRETGELFF
TRBV11-2	TRBD1	TRBJ1-2	-	TGTGCCAGCAGCTACCAGACAGGGGGCGCAGGTTATGGCTACACCTTC	CASSYQTGGAGYGYTF
TRBV7-3	-	TRBJ1-3	-	TGTGCCAGCAGCCCTACTCACGCGTCCGGAAACACCATATATTTT	CASSPTHASGNTIYF
TRBV2	-	TRBJ2-2	-	TGTGCCAGCAGCTTAATCGCGAACACCGGGGAGCTGTTTTTT	CASSLIANTGELFF
TRBV6-1	-	TRBJ1-2	-	TGTGCCAGCAGTGCCAGATACCATGGCTACACCTTC	CASSARYHGYTF
TRBV5-1	-	TRBJ2-3	-	TGCGCCAGCAGCCCGGGGGATAACACAGATACGCAGTATTTT	CASSPGDNTDTQYF
TRBV18	-	TRBJ1-2	-	TGTGCCAGCTCCCCCCCGGGCGGGAACTATGGCTACACCTTC	CASSPPGGNYGYTF
TRBV14	-	TRBJ1-1	-	TGTGCCAGCAGCCAAGTGGATGTGGGGAGAGAAGCTTTCTTT	CASSQVDVGREAFF
TRBV2	-	TRBJ1-2	-	TGTGCCAGCAGTGACGGGGGAGAAGGCTACACCTTC	CASSDGGEGYTF
TRBV11-2	-	TRBJ2-5	-	TGTGCCAGCAGCTTAGAATGGGCAGCACAAGAGACCCAGTACTTC	CASSLEWAAQETQYF
TRBV9	-	TRBJ1-1	-	TGTGCCAGCAGCTCCCGGGTAGGTGGGTTAACTGAAGCTTTCTTT	CASSSRVGGLTEAFF
TRBV5-1	-	TRBJ2-3	-	TGCGCCAGCAGCTTGAAGGCAGGGGCGGGAGATACGCAGTATTTT	CASSLKAGAGDTQYF
TRBV28	TRBD1	TRBJ2-7	-	TGTGCCAGCAGCCAAGACAGGGGGCTGGGCGAGCAGTACTTC	CASSQDRGLGEQYF
TRBV2	TRBD1	TRBJ1-1	-	TGTGCCAGCAGTGCGGGACAGGGGGCACAATCTGAAGCTTTCTTT	CASSAGQGAQSEAFF
TRBV27	TRBD1	TRBJ1-5	-	TGTGCCAGCAGTTTGACAGGGGGCGAAAATCAGCCCCAGCATTTT	CASSLTGGENQPQHF
TRBV7-9	TRBD1	TRBJ1-1	-	TGTGCCAGCAGCTTAGAGACAGGGGGAGGCAACACTGAAGCTTTCTTT	CASSLETGGGNTEAFF
TRBV5-1	TRBD1	TRBJ1-1	-	TGCGCCAGCAGCCTAGGGACAGGGGGAGGTGAAGCTTTCTTT	CASSLGTGGGEAFF
TRBV10-3	-	TRBJ2-1	medium-sized	TGTGCCATCAGAACTGACAGCTCCTACAATGAGCAGTTCTTC	CAIRTDSSYNEQFF
TRBV18	-	TRBJ1-3	-	TGTGCCAGCTCCCGAGGAGAAGGAAACACCATATATTTT	CASSRGEGNTIYF
TRBV9	-	TRBJ2-7	-	TGTGCCAGCAGCGAGGGGTCTTCTGGCTCCTACGAGCAGTACTTC	CASSEGSSGSYEQYF
TRBV5-1	-	TRBJ1-4	-	TGCGCCAGCAGCTTGGAGAGGGCTGGTAATGAAAAACTGTTTTTT	CASSLERAGNEKLFF
TRBV5-1	TRBD2	TRBJ2-2	-	TGCGCCAGCAGCGCTCCTAGCGGGGCGGGTACCGGGGAGCTGTTTTTT	CASSAPSGAGTGELFF
TRBV6-1	-	TRBJ1-5	-	TGTGCCAGCAGTGAAGCGCGGGACAATCAGCCCCAGCATTTT	CASSEARDNQPQHF
TRBV27	TRBD1	TRBJ1-4	-	TGTGCCAGCCGGACAGGGGTGGATGAAAAACTGTTTTTT	CASRTGVDEKLFF
TRBV6-5	-	TRBJ2-1	-	TGTGCCAGCAGTTACAGCAGGCAGGGCCTCAATGAGCAGTTCTTC	CASSYSRQGLNEQFF
TRBV2	TRBD1	TRBJ1-4	-	TGTGCCAGCAGTGCACAGGACAGGGAGGAAAAACTGTTTTTT	CASSAQDREEKLFF
TRBV2	-	TRBJ1-1	-	TGTGCCAGCACCCTGCGGGGGGACACTGAAGCTTTCTTT	CASTLRGDTEAFF
TRBV4-1	TRBD1	TRBJ1-2	-	TGCGCCAGCAGCCAAGCCTCCTTGGGACAGGCATTAAACTATGGCTACACCTTC	CASSQASLGQALNYGYTF
TRBV7-9	TRBD2	TRBJ2-1	-	TGTGCCAGCAGCCCGCTAGCGGGAGACGAGCAGTTCTTC	CASSPLAGDEQFF
TRBV5-6	-	TRBJ2-2	-	TGTGCCAGCACCGATACAGGTATCGGCGGGGAGCTGTTTTTT	CASTDTGIGGELFF
TRBV28	-	TRBJ1-2	-	TGTGCCAGCAGTTTTACAGCCAACTATGGCTACACCTTC	CASSFTANYGYTF
TRBV11-2	-	TRBJ1-4	-	TGTGCCAGCAGCGAATCCGGGACATTGAAAAAGGGGTTTTTT	CASSESGTLKKGFF
TRBV6-5	TRBD2	TRBJ2-3	-	TGTGCCAGCAGTTCACTAGCGGGTTTCACAGATACGCAGTATTTT	CASSSLAGFTDTQYF
TRBV6-4	TRBD1	TRBJ2-3	-	TGTGCCAGCAGCGCGACAGGGGGCACAGATACGCAGTATTTT	CASSATGGTDTQYF
TRBV4-1	TRBD1	TRBJ2-1	-	TGCGCCAGCAGCCAACAGGACAGGGGTAATGAGCAGTTCTTC	CASSQQDRGNEQFF
TRBV6-6	TRBD1	TRBJ2-2	-	TGTGCCAGTCCGAGGGGACAGGGGACGGCCGGGGAGCTGTTTTTT	CASPRGQGTAGELFF
TRBV18	TRBD1	TRBJ1-5	-	TGTGCCAGCTCCATCCAGGGGGCAGATCAGCCCCAGCATTTT	CASSIQGADQPQHF
TRBV10-3	TRBD1	TRBJ2-7	-	TGTGCCATCAGTGAGTCAAGGACAGGGGCTTACGAGCAGTACTTC	CAISESRTGAYEQYF
TRBV6-5	TRBD1	TRBJ1-5	-	TGTGCCAGCAGTTACTCGGGGACAGGCAATCAGCCCCAGCATTTT	CASSYSGTGNQPQHF
TRBV27	TRBD1	TRBJ1-1	-	TGTGCCAGCAGTATTGATAGGACAGGGGGCTCTGAAGCTTTCTTT	CASSIDRTGGSEAFF
TRBV4-1	-	TRBJ2-7	-	TGCGCCAGCAGCCATATACTAGCCTACGAGCAGTACTTC	CASSHILAYEQYF